Listed below are T cell receptor beta chains from one sample, sequenced in a study of control samples from healthy donors and cancer patients. The method was immunoSEQ multiplex PCR; TCRdb's version includes in-frame clones alone and lacks a portion of them. In the table there are 75,000 or so clones, approximately 89% of which are singletons. The sample comprised PBMCs. The source is a man aged 55 to 70 with colorectal cancer. Each CDR3 is given with its conserved first and last residue. D genes are given only for firm matches. Where a row states a size, it is once, few, many or the class of an expanded clone; other rows omit it.

abundance: .
j_gene: TRBJ2-1
d_gene: TRBD2
v_gene: TRBV28
CDR3nt: TGTGCCAGCAGTTTGGGAGGGCACAATGAGCAGTTCTTC
CDR3aa: CASSLGGHNEQFF

abundance: .
j_gene: TRBJ2-2
d_gene: .
v_gene: TRBV6-6
CDR3nt: TGTGCCAGCAGTTACGCTAACGGGGCGGGGGAGCTGTTTTTT
CDR3aa: CASSYANGAGELFF

abundance: .
j_gene: TRBJ2-5
d_gene: .
v_gene: TRBV11-2
CDR3nt: TGTGCCAGCAGACGCTATGGCCAACAAGAGACCCAGTACTTC
CDR3aa: CASRRYGQQETQYF

abundance: .
j_gene: TRBJ2-7
d_gene: TRBD1
v_gene: TRBV5-4
CDR3nt: TGTGCCAGCAGCTTAGGACAGGGCACAATCTCCTACGAGCAGTACTTC
CDR3aa: CASSLGQGTISYEQYF

abundance: .
j_gene: TRBJ1-1
d_gene: .
v_gene: TRBV19
CDR3nt: TGTGCCAGTAGTCTTACGCCACCTCGGAACACTGAAGCTTTCTTT
CDR3aa: CASSLTPPRNTEAFF

abundance: once
j_gene: TRBJ2-3
d_gene: .
v_gene: TRBV6-6
CDR3nt: TGTGCCAGCAGCCGCGCAGGAGATAGCACAGATACGCAGTATTTT
CDR3aa: CASSRAGDSTDTQYF

abundance: few
j_gene: TRBJ1-6
d_gene: .
v_gene: TRBV4-1
CDR3nt: TGCGCCAGCAGCCAAGAGGGATCTGGGGCGAGCAGGTCCCTCCACTTT
CDR3aa: CASSQEGSGASRSLHF

abundance: .
j_gene: TRBJ1-4
d_gene: .
v_gene: TRBV4-2
CDR3nt: TGTGCCAGCAGCCAAGATTGGGTCGCAACTAATGAAAAACTGTTTTTT
CDR3aa: CASSQDWVATNEKLFF

abundance: .
j_gene: TRBJ2-1
d_gene: .
v_gene: TRBV2
CDR3nt: TGTGCCAGCAGTGATTCCGGGACCCAATATGAGCAGTTCTTC
CDR3aa: CASSDSGTQYEQFF

abundance: .
j_gene: TRBJ1-1
d_gene: .
v_gene: TRBV10-3
CDR3nt: TGTGCCATCAGTGAGTCGACGTGGGATGAAGCTTTCTTT
CDR3aa: CAISESTWDEAFF

abundance: .
j_gene: TRBJ2-2
d_gene: TRBD1
v_gene: TRBV6-2/TRBV6-3
CDR3nt: TGTGCCAGCAGTGCTTCCGGGACAGCGACCGGGGAGCTGTTTTTT
CDR3aa: CASSASGTATGELFF